The 28 T cell receptor beta chains below all came from one sample that was sequenced in a study of shared clonotypes between healthy human individuals (dated by TCRdb to about 2020). Library preparation was by the immunoSEQ multiplex PCR assay. TCRdb mirrors the immuneACCESS table, restricted to in-frame sequences. Some clones are absent from its copies; in checked studies, under half trace to an unresolved V gene, and the reason for the others is unknown. A total of approximately 82,000 clones appear in this sample, over 55% of them only once. The ten most abundant clones make up roughly half of the sample. The material sequenced was memory CD8+ T cells sorted from blood. The cell subset or site label of this sample denotes: CD45RO+ cells pooled with CCR7-negative TemRA cells. The receptor set was obtained from a young man in good health.

This chain connects TRBV9 to TRBJ1-1, with D possibly being TRBD1 (6 bases). The CDR3 contains 14 residues. Trimming shortened V by 5 bases and J by 3 bases, and 14 bases separated the two germline ends. CDR1 is SGDLS, CDR2 YYNGEE, per germline. The CDR3 sequence is CASRPQGGYTEAFF. The CDR3 DNA reads TGTGCCAGCAGGCCACAGGGCGGGTACACTGAAGCTTTCTTT.

The chain carries TRBV28 and TRBJ2-7; 10 bases are a match to TRBD2. The CDR3 has 16 amino acids. V lost 4 bases to trimming and J lost 2 bases; unmatched junction nucleotides: 8. CDR1 MDHEN and CDR2 SYDVKM come from the germline V gene. The CDR3 sequence is CASSSTSGTNTYEQYF. The CDR3 DNA reads TGTGCCAGCAGTTCCACTAGCGGGACGAATACCTACGAGCAGTACTTC.

The rearrangement uses TRBV29-1 and TRBJ1-1; D gene unclear. Trimming took 3 bases from V and 0 from J, leaving 11 bases between them. CDR1 is SQVTM and CDR2 is ANQGSEA in the germline V gene. The CDR3 totals 14 residues. CDR3 loop: CSVDVGSLNTEAFF. The CDR3 DNA reads TGCAGCGTTGACGTGGGCAGCTTGAACACTGAAGCTTTCTTT. Looking up the rest from reference TRBV29-1 and TRBJ1-1 gives the full variable domain: SAVISQKPSRDICQRGTSLTIQCQVDSQVTMMFWYRQQPGQSLTLIATANQGSEATYESGFVIDKFPISRPNLTFSTLTVSNMSPEDSSIYLCSVDVGSLNTEAFFGQGTRLTVV.

A remark on this clone: At one end the junction does not follow the germline gene, possibly because of a read error. The chain has TRBV6-5 and TRBJ2-2, with D unclear. Germline-derived CDR1 and CDR2 are MNHEY and SVGAGI. The CDR3 runs to 15 residues. The chain's CDR3 is CASSDSKQSTGELFF. The CDR3 DNA is TGTGCCAGCAGTGACTCGAAGCAGTCCACCGGGGAGCTGTTTTTT.

The V and J genes are TRBV25-1 and TRBJ2-7, with D unresolved. Germline CDR1 MGHDK, CDR2 SYGVNS. The ends were cut back, 5 bases at V and 4 bases at J, with 18 bases in the middle. This CDR3 region has 15 residues. CDR3 region: CASSPRNPLPYEQYF. DNA for the CDR3: TGTGCCAGCAGTCCCCGGAATCCCCTTCCTTACGAGCAGTACTTC.

The CDR3 region has the DNA TGTGCCAGCAGCTTAATTCGCCACCTGAGTACTGAAGCTTTCTTT. Its translation is CASSLIRHLSTEAFF. The chain combines TRBV7-8 with TRBJ1-1; no definite D call. V was clipped by 2 bases and J by 5 bases, with 15 bases between them. Per germline, CDR1 SGHVS and CDR2 FQNEAQ. The CDR3 has 15 amino acids.

The rearrangement uses TRBV9 and TRBJ2-5, with 9 bases lining up with TRBD2. The germline V gene encodes CDR1 SGDLS and CDR2 YYNGEE. Unmatched junction bases numbered 6, after V lost 2 bases and J lost 4 bases. The CDR3 consists of 15 residues. This CDR3 reads CASSVGTSNRETQYF. The CDR3 nucleotides are TGTGCCAGCAGCGTCGGGACTAGCAATCGAGAGACCCAGTACTTC.

This clone was picked up many times. J is TRBJ1-2 and V is TRBV19; no reliable D call. With 2 bases removed from V and 8 bases from J, the gap between germline ends came to 15 bases. The CDR3 consists of 14 residues. From germline, CDR1 is LNHDA and CDR2 SQIVND (reference sequence). The CDR3 sequence: CASSIIAASLGYTF. DNA of the CDR3: TGTGCCAGTAGTATAATCGCAGCTTCGCTGGGCTACACCTTC.

This clone appeared a few times. The rearrangement joins TRBV2 to TRBJ2-4; no reliable D call. The germline gives CDR1 SNHLY, CDR2 FYNNEI. V was trimmed by 3 bases and J by 2 bases, leaving 8 bases between them. CDR3 length: 14 amino acids. In DNA form, the CDR3 reads TGTGCCAGCAGTGACCGGCGGTCCAAAAACATTCAGTACTTC. Its protein is CASSDRRSKNIQYF.

This chain links TRBV9 with TRBJ2-7; D might be TRBD1 (6 bases). Trimming removed 4 bases from V and 0 bases from J, with 11 bases in between. This CDR3 has 14 residues. Germline assignment: CDR1 SGDLS and CDR2 YYNGEE. Here the CDR3 DNA reads TGTGCCAGCAGCTTACAGGGATCCTCCTACGAGCAGTACTTC. Encoded protein: CASSLQGSSYEQYF.

The chain is built from TRBV10-3 and TRBJ2-5; TRBD2 is a possible D gene (5 bases). The germline V gene encodes CDR1 ENHRY and CDR2 SYGVKD. V gave up 1 base and J gave up 4 bases, with 10 bases separating them. This CDR3 region has 14 residues. The CDR3 DNA follows: TGTGCCATCAGTGAGTTTCGGGATCTAGAGACCCAGTACTTC. Amino acid sequence: CAISEFRDLETQYF.

The rearrangement uses TRBV15 and TRBJ2-2; the D is unclear. There are 15 residues in the CDR3. The V and J ends lost 5 bases and 3 bases respectively, with 13 bases between them. The V gene's germline CDR1 is LNHNV and CDR2 YYDKDF (reference sequence). The DNA of the CDR3 is TGTGCCACCAGCTCCCGGACGGTCCACACCGGGGAGCTGTTTTTT. Protein sequence: CATSSRTVHTGELFF.

The chain recombines TRBV7-9 with TRBJ1-4; 9 bases align to TRBD1. V dropped 5 bases and J dropped 3; count of bases not matched to a gene: 13. The CDR3 extends over 18 amino acids. The germline gives CDR1 SEHNR, CDR2 FQNEAQ (reference sequence). CDR3 loop: CASSPGMGQGLSNEKLFF. CDR3 in DNA: TGTGCCAGCAGCCCTGGCATGGGACAGGGCTTATCTAATGAAAAACTGTTTTTT.

The chain links TRBV4-3 to TRBJ2-1; 11 bases align to TRBD2. V shed 3 bases, J shed 9 bases, and the junction held 10 bases outside the gene matches. Germline lookup yields CDR1 LGHNA and CDR2 YSLEER. The CDR3 consists of 16 residues. CDR3 sequence reads: CASSHGTSGLLREQFF. The CDR3 DNA reads as TGCGCCAGCAGCCACGGGACTAGCGGTCTACTACGTGAGCAGTTCTTC.

This clone was seen many times. The chain employs TRBV5-1 and TRBJ1-1, with D perhaps matching TRBD1 (6 bases). The V gene's germline CDR1 is SGHRS and CDR2 YFSETQ. The CDR3 runs 16 residues. Trimming left V 1 base short and J 2 bases short, with 15 bases between. CDR3 residues: CASSLPQGTSNTEAFF. The CDR3 DNA reads TGCGCCAGCAGCTTGCCACAGGGTACCTCCAACACTGAAGCTTTCTTT.

This clone was observed a handful of times. The CDR3 loop is CASSLVATGELFF. The CDR3 DNA is TGTGCCAGCAGTTTAGTTGCCACCGGGGAGCTGTTTTTT. The chain recombines TRBV27 with TRBJ2-2; D not certain. The CDR3 has 13 residues. Trimming removed 2 bases at V and 4 bases at J, with 5 bases between. Germline CDR1 and CDR2: MNHEY and SMNVEV (reference sequence).

The chain couples TRBV29-1 to TRBJ2-2; D is perhaps TRBD1 or TRBD2 (5 bases each). The CDR3 totals 12 residues. CDR1 is SQVTM and CDR2 is ANQGSEA in the germline V gene. Trimming stripped 4 bases from V and 6 bases from J, with 9 bases between. CDR3 region: CSVGDPAGELFF. Written as DNA, the CDR3 is TGCAGCGTTGGGGACCCCGCCGGGGAGCTGTTTTTT.

The chain employs TRBV4-1 and TRBJ2-7; no firm D call. The CDR3 runs to 15 residues. The V gene's germline CDR1 is MGHRA and CDR2 YSYEKL. V was shortened by 1 base and J by 5 bases, with 15 bases between the two germline ends. CDR3 nucleotides: TGCGCCAGCAGCCAAGCGTCAGGCAGTATGGACGAGCAGTACTTC. Translation gives CASSQASGSMDEQYF.

The chain employs TRBV7-2 and TRBJ2-1; 8 bases agree with TRBD2. The CDR3 length is 13 residues. The germline V gene has CDR1 SGHTA and CDR2 FQGNSA. Trimming removed 4 bases from V and 9 bases from J; junction bases left unmatched: 5. CDR3 sequence (DNA): TGTGCCAGCAGCTCTACTAGCGGTGTTGAGCAGTTCTTC. It specifies CASSSTSGVEQFF. Drawing the rest from reference TRBV7-2 and TRBJ2-1, the complete variable domain is GAGVSQSPSNKVTEKGKDVELRCDPISGHTALYWYRQSLGQGLEFLIYFQGNSAPDKSGLPSDRFSAERTGGSVSTLTIQRTQQEDSAVYLCASSSTSGVEQFFGPGTRLTVL.

The rearrangement joins TRBV29-1 to TRBJ1-2, with D hard to call. The ends were cut back, 3 bases at V and 4 bases at J, with 6 bases in the middle. Germline CDR1 SQVTM, CDR2 ANQGSEA. The CDR3 runs to 11 residues. This CDR3 is CSVDTGYGYTF. The CDR3 nucleotides read TGCAGCGTTGATACTGGCTATGGCTACACCTTC.

There are a few counts of this clone. The rearrangement joins TRBV27 to TRBJ2-7; perhaps TRBD1 as D (6 bases). Germline V gene sequence: CDR1 MNHEY, CDR2 SMNVEV (reference sequence). Trimming stripped 7 bases from V and 6 bases from J, with 16 bases between. The CDR3 spans 13 residues. This chain's CDR3 is CASKTGLGAEQYF. CDR3 coding DNA: TGTGCCAGCAAAACAGGGTTAGGAGCCGAGCAGTACTTC.

This chain's CDR3 is CASSVTTGDTQYF. The CDR3 DNA is TGCGCCAGCAGCGTTACCACTGGAGATACGCAGTATTTT. The chain recombines TRBV10-2 with TRBJ2-3, with unresolved D. V dropped 6 bases and J dropped 5 bases, with 12 bases sitting between them. The V gene's germline CDR1 is WSHSY and CDR2 SAAADI. The CDR3 covers 13 residues.

This chain links TRBV7-9 with TRBJ2-2; 12 bases map to TRBD1. The V gene's germline CDR1 is SEHNR and CDR2 FQNEAQ (reference sequence). J was trimmed by 3 bases and V by 2 bases; bases with no gene match: 4. CDR3 length equals 17 residues. The CDR3 nucleotides are TGTGCCAGCAGCTTATGGGACAGGGGGCCGGACACCGGGGAGCTGTTTTTT. Its protein product is CASSLWDRGPDTGELFF.

This sequence joins TRBV9 and TRBJ2-7; TRBD2 matches 8 bases. CDR3 length: 14 amino acids. The V gene end was trimmed by 0 bases and the J gene end by 3 bases; junction bases not matched to a gene: 2. CDR1 and CDR2 from the germline V gene are SGDLS and YYNGEE. DNA for the CDR3: TGTGCCAGCAGCGTAGCGGGAGGGGACTACGAGCAGTACTTC. It encodes CASSVAGGDYEQYF.

This clone appeared a few times. The chain has TRBV11-3 and TRBJ2-1, with 12 bases identical to TRBD2. V shed 5 bases and J 10 bases; nucleotides not matched to a gene: 3. The germline gives CDR1 SGHNT, CDR2 YENEEA. This CDR3 region has 13 residues. CDR3 sequence reads: CASSVGTSGEQFF. The CDR3 DNA reads as TGTGCCAGCAGCGTCGGGACTAGCGGGGAGCAGTTCTTC.

This chain links TRBV6-5 with TRBJ2-7; weak D call: TRBD2 (6 bases). The CDR3 is 15 residues long. V lost 4 bases and J 2 bases, leaving 15 bases between the germline ends. CDR1 is MNHEY, CDR2 SVGAGI, per germline. The CDR3: CASSFTGDRTYEQYF. DNA of the CDR3: TGTGCCAGCAGTTTCACGGGGGACCGAACCTACGAGCAGTACTTC.

The rearrangement uses TRBV6-4 and TRBJ2-1; TRBD2 matches 13 bases. This CDR3 contains 17 residues. Germline V gives CDR1 MRHNA, CDR2 SNTAGT. V dropped 4 bases and J dropped 5; count of bases not matched to a gene: 8. In DNA form, the CDR3 reads TGTGCCAGCAGTGCCTCGGGACTAGCGGGGAGACACAATGAGCAGTTCTTC. Protein product: CASSASGLAGRHNEQFF.

The chain combines TRBV28 with TRBJ2-1; perhaps D is TRBD1 or TRBD2 (5 bases each). CDR3 size: 11 residues. Deletions cut 8 bases from V and 10 bases from J, with 12 bases between. Germline lookup yields CDR1 MDHEN and CDR2 SYDVKM. DNA for the CDR3: TGTGCCAGCGTTTGGTGGGGGGAGCAGTTCTTC. Its translation: CASVWWGEQFF.